The source of this TCR beta chain is a study of beta chain features in type 1 diabetes. The length of the CDR3 is 16 residues. Germline CDR1 reads MNHNY; CDR2 reads SVGAGI (reference sequence). V lost 6 bases and J lost 7; bases outside the gene matches: 12. This clone was counted at least ten times. Antigen unknown. Isolated RNA was reverse transcribed in full, so expressed TCRB transcripts were sequenced. The assay was immunoSEQ multiplex PCR, and TCRdb's table has in-frame clones only and misses some. The sample holds a few hundred thousand clones, about a tenth seen once. Study-wide results and caveats: These data did not resolve whether HLA type affects TCRB rearrangement.

The sample was central memory CD4+ T cells from blood. This clonotype was obtained from a man in his late teens or twenties in good health. The chain joins TRBV6-6 to TRBJ2-1; 10 nucleotides align to TRBD1. The DNA for the CDR3 is TGTGCCAGCAGCCGCCAGGGACAGGGGAGTATGAATGAGCAGTTCTTC. Translated: CASSRQGQGSMNEQFF.